What follows are 8 T cell receptor beta chains derived from one specimen sequenced in a study of blood T cell repertoires in COVID-19. Sequenced by immunoSEQ multiplex PCR; TCRdb stores in-frame clones only, minus some. The sample has roughly 130,000 clones; about 90% are singletons. The specimen was peripheral blood. The receptors here all came from a man in his fifties or sixties with active or convalescent COVID-19.

The chain uses TRBV6-2 or TRBV6-3 and TRBJ2-7, with 11 bases that match TRBD1. The germline V gene encodes CDR1 MNHEY and CDR2 SVGEGT. This CDR3 is 15 amino acids long. V lost 5 bases, J lost 6 bases, and 9 bases stayed unmatched. DNA of the CDR3: TGTGCCAGCAGTGACATAAGGACAGGGGGCGGCGAGCAGTACTTC. Its protein product is CASSDIRTGGGEQYF.

The rearrangement joins TRBV27 to TRBJ1-4; D gene uncertain. V was shortened by 3 bases and J by 0 bases, with 5 bases between the two germline ends. CDR1 is MNHEY and CDR2 is SMNVEV in the germline V gene (reference sequence). The CDR3 spans 14 residues. The CDR3 sequence is CASSFVATNEKLFF. The DNA of the CDR3 is TGTGCCAGCAGTTTCGTTGCAACTAATGAAAAACTGTTTTTT.

V is TRBV18 and J is TRBJ2-4; TRBD2 agrees at 7 bases. The CDR3 covers 17 residues. Germline loops: CDR1 KGHSH, CDR2 LQKENI. The ends lost 6 bases at V and 3 bases at J; junction bases unmatched: 14. The CDR3 DNA reads as TGTGCCAGCTCGCTATTTCAAGGGGCTAGCGGCAAAAACATTCAGTACTTC. Translated: CASSLFQGASGKNIQYF.

V usage is TRBV29-1 and J usage is TRBJ2-7; TRBD2 aligns across 11 bases. The germline V gene encodes CDR1 SQVTM and CDR2 ANQGSEA. The ends lost 1 base at V and 5 bases at J; junction bases unmatched: 7. The CDR3 loop spans 15 amino acids. The CDR3 protein is CSVEGGRLAGNEQYF. The CDR3, as DNA: TGCAGCGTTGAAGGTGGGAGACTAGCGGGGAACGAGCAGTACTTC.

The rearrangement uses TRBV30 and TRBJ1-4; 7 bases agree with TRBD1. J lost 8 bases, V lost 1 base, and 4 bases had no gene match. CDR1 and CDR2 from the germline V gene are GTSNPN and SVGIG (reference sequence). CDR3 length equals 13 residues. CDR3 nucleotides: TGTGCCTGGAGTGGCCGGACAGGAGAAAAACTGTTTTTT. Its translation: CAWSGRTGEKLFF.

The table lists this clone with a count of one. This chain uses TRBV5-1 with TRBJ2-3; possible D gene TRBD2, 5 bases. The germline gives CDR1 SGHRS, CDR2 YFSETQ. This CDR3 is built from 16 residues. Trimming stripped 2 bases from V and 0 bases from J, with 13 bases between. The CDR3 DNA follows: TGCGCCAGCAGCTTAGGTGGACTTTCTAGCACAGATACGCAGTATTTT. It encodes CASSLGGLSSTDTQYF.

This clone appeared a single time. The J gene is TRBJ2-3, the V gene TRBV9; D is unresolved. The CDR3 runs 15 residues. V was clipped by 2 bases and J by 0 bases, with 10 bases between them. The germline gives CDR1 SGDLS, CDR2 YYNGEE. Here the CDR3 reads CASSVSQTSTDTQYF. The CDR3 region has the DNA TGTGCCAGCAGCGTTTCACAGACGAGCACAGATACGCAGTATTTT.

J is TRBJ1-4 and V is TRBV7-8; D gene ambiguous. V was clipped by 1 base and J by 5 bases, with 8 bases between them. This CDR3 has 14 amino acids. CDR1 is SGHVS and CDR2 is FQNEAQ in the germline V gene. CDR3 in DNA: TGTGCCAGCAGCTTAGGAGCCCTAAATGAAAAACTGTTTTTT. Its translation: CASSLGALNEKLFF. Full variable domain (missing parts from reference TRBV7-8 and TRBJ1-4): GAGVSQSPRYKVAKRGQDVALRCDPISGHVSLFWYQQALGQGPEFLTYFQNEAQLDKSGLPSDRFFAERPEGSVSTLKIQRTQQEDSAVYLCASSLGALNEKLFFGSGTQLSVL.